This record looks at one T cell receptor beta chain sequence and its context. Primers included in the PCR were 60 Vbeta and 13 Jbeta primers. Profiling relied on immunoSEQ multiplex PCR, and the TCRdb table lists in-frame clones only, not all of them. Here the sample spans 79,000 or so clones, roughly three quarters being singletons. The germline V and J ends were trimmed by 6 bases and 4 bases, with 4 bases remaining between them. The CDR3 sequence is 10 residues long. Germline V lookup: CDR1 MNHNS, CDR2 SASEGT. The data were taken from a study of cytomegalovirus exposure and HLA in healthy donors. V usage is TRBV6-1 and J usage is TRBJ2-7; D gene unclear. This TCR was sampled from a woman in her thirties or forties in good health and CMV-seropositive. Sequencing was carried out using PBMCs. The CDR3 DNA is TGTGCCAGCAGCAGATACGAGCAGTACTTC. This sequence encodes CASSRYEQYF.